This T cell receptor (beta chain) was found in a study of blood T cells in healthy people across ages. PCR was performed a second time for about 7 to 11 cycles using a sample-barcoded 5' primer and a J-beta primer mix. MiXCR, applied by TCRdb to the 5' RACE reads, yields one record per CDR3 protein. The data contain around 280,000 distinct CDR3 sequences, 27% of them seen just once; the ten biggest clones take up 29%. The source material was blood. The receptor was isolated from a woman aged 65 to 85 in good health.

CDR3 bases: TGCAGTGCTAGAGATCCCCGGACAGACATGAACACTGAAGCTTTCTTT. It specifies CSARDPRTDMNTEAFF. The chain has TRBV20-1 and TRBJ1-1, with D maybe TRBD1 (6 bases). Per germline, CDR1 DFQATT and CDR2 SNEGSKA (reference sequence). The CDR3 loop spans 16 amino acids. Trimming left V 0 bases short and J 0 bases short, with 14 bases between.